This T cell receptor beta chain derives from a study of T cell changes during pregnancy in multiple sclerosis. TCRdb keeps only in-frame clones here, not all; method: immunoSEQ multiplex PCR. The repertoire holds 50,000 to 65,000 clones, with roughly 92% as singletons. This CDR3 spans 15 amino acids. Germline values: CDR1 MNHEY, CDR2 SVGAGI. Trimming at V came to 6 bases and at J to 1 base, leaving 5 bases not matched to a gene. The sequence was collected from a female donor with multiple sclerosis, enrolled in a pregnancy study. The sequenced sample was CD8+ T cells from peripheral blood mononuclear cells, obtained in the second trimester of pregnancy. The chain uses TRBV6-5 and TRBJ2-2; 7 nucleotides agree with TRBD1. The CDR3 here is CASRRRQGNTGELFF. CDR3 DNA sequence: TGTGCCAGCAGACGTAGACAGGGGAACACCGGGGAGCTGTTTTTT.